These T cell receptor beta chains were read from a single sample in a study of cytomegalovirus exposure and HLA in healthy donors. Here immunoSEQ multiplex PCR was the method, and the copy in TCRdb shows in-frame clones only, minus some. The sample contains roughly 100,000 clones, under 80% of which appear only once. Material: PBMCs. These receptors all come from a man aged 40-50 years in good health and CMV-seropositive. CDR3s include the opening cysteine and the closing phenylalanine or tryptophan. Each record gives: J gene, D gene, V gene, CDR3 protein. A D gene is named only where the DNA matches it firmly.

TRBJ2-1 | TRBD1 | TRBV7-8 | CTSSLGVGGLNNEQFF
TRBJ2-2 | TRBD2 | TRBV5-4 | CASSVTSGGTGELFF
TRBJ1-3 | TRBD1 | TRBV11-2 | CASSLGGTEQSIYF
TRBJ2-1 | . | TRBV4-1 | CASSQKSEQFF
TRBJ2-2 | TRBD2 | TRBV7-9 | CASSRGLAGNTGELFF
TRBJ1-1 | . | TRBV19 | CASGQGSMNTEAFF
TRBJ2-7 | TRBD1 | TRBV11-2 | CASSRRDRGFYEQYF
TRBJ2-3 | TRBD2 | TRBV9 | CASSVGGSGGRTDTQYF
TRBJ2-2 | TRBD1 | TRBV5-1 | CASSEQGSNTGELFF
TRBJ2-1 | . | TRBV2 | CASIRGGSSYNEQFF
TRBJ2-2 | TRBD2 | TRBV7-9 | CASSLLAGVAGELFF
TRBJ2-1 | . | TRBV7-2 | CASSLLDGGSEQFF
TRBJ1-5 | . | TRBV7-2 | CASSLALGGGNQPQHF
TRBJ1-1 | . | TRBV7-9 | CSSSPGGNTEAFF
TRBJ2-7 | . | TRBV7-3 | CASSLTGGKKAGEQYF
TRBJ2-7 | TRBD2 | TRBV7-6 | CASSYTLAGGDYEQYF
TRBJ2-5 | TRBD1 | TRBV19 | CASSGQGQETQYF